One and the same sample provided the 10 T cell receptor beta chains below, sequenced in a study of shared clonotypes between healthy human individuals. The method was immunoSEQ multiplex PCR; TCRdb's version includes in-frame clones alone and lacks a portion of them. The profile covers millions of clones, with 85% to 95% appearing a single time and about 0.13% taken by the ten largest. Specimen: naive CD4+ T cells sorted from blood. The subset was: CD45RA+ positively selected. The receptor source for this set is a man in his late teens or twenties in good health.

The V call is TRBV29-1, the J call TRBJ1-1; D not resolved. CDR1 and CDR2 (germline): SQVTM, ANQGSEA. This CDR3 spans 15 amino acids. Deletions cut 0 bases from V and 2 bases from J, with 13 bases between. The CDR3, as DNA: TGCAGCGTTGAAGATCTTAGAGGATTTAACACTGAAGCTTTCTTT. It specifies CSVEDLRGFNTEAFF.

As regards this clone: Other DNA sequences from this sample encode an identical CDR3 as well. The chain joins TRBV11-3 to TRBJ2-5, with 14 bases matching TRBD2. V lost 4 bases, J lost 4 bases, and 2 bases stayed unmatched. Germline V gives CDR1 SGHNT, CDR2 YENEEA. The CDR3 totals 15 residues. In DNA, the CDR3 is TGTGCCAGCAGCTCGGGACTAGCGGGAGTAGAGACCCAGTACTTC. It yields the protein CASSSGLAGVETQYF.

The rearrangement links TRBV15 to TRBJ2-2; 10 positions agree with TRBD1. Germline CDR1 reads LNHNV; CDR2 reads YYDKDF (reference sequence). The CDR3 length is 15 residues. V trimming: 3 bases; J trimming: 4 bases; junction bases outside the gene matches: 2. The CDR3 region is CATSSDRGPTGELFF. CDR3 bases: TGTGCCACCAGCAGCGACAGGGGGCCCACCGGGGAGCTGTTTTTT.

This chain's CDR3 is CASSTGTEFTKQYF. In DNA form, the CDR3 reads TGCGCCAGCAGCACCGGGACAGAGTTTACGAAGCAGTACTTC. The chain has TRBV5-1 and TRBJ2-7; TRBD1 agrees at 7 bases. The ends lost 4 bases at V and 8 bases at J; junction bases unmatched: 12. The CDR3 spans 14 residues. The germline gives CDR1 SGHRS, CDR2 YFSETQ. The full variable domain, completed using reference TRBV5-1 and TRBJ2-7, is KAGVTQTPRYLIKTRGQQVTLSCSPISGHRSVSWYQQTPGQGLQFLFEYFSETQRNKGNFPGRFSGRQFSNSRSEMNVSTLELGDSALYLCASSTGTEFTKQYFGPGTRLTVT.

As regards this clone: The sample contains more than one DNA sequence encoding this CDR3. V and J are TRBV9 and TRBJ1-6; D gene uncertain. The length of the CDR3 is 15 residues. Between the trimmed V and J ends, which lost 0 bases and 3 bases, there was a span of 7 bases. CDR1 and CDR2 (germline): SGDLS, YYNGEE. For the CDR3, the DNA is TGTGCCAGCAGCGTAGGACCGGACTATAATTCACCCCTCCACTTT. Its translation: CASSVGPDYNSPLHF. The entire variable domain, with the rest obtained from reference TRBV9 and TRBJ1-6, is as follows: DSGVTQTPKHLITATGQRVTLRCSPRSGDLSVYWYQQSLDQGLQFLIQYYNGEERAKGNILERFSAQQFPDLHSELNLSSLELGDSALYFCASSVGPDYNSPLHFGNGTRLTVT.

The chain combines TRBV19 with TRBJ2-4, with 14 bases matching TRBD2. V lost 2 bases, J lost 2 bases, and 8 bases stayed unmatched. This CDR3 has 19 residues. The germline V gene encodes CDR1 LNHDA and CDR2 SQIVND (reference sequence). This CDR3 reads CASSIRPGTSGSTKNIQYF. CDR3 in DNA: TGTGCCAGTAGTATAAGACCCGGGACTAGCGGGAGTACCAAAAACATTCAGTACTTC. Based on the CDR3 plus reference TRBV19 and TRBJ2-4, the full variable domain is DGGITQSPKYLFRKEGQNVTLSCEQNLNHDAMYWYRQDPGQGLRLIYYSQIVNDFQKGDIAEGYSVSREKKESFPLTVTSAQKNPTAFYLCASSIRPGTSGSTKNIQYFGAGTRLSVL.

Concerning this clone itself: Additional DNA sequences in this sample encode the identical CDR3. The chain recombines TRBV11-2 with TRBJ2-7; TRBD2 matches at 11 bases. CDR1 is SGHAT and CDR2 is FQNNGV in the germline V gene. V dropped 2 bases and J dropped 0; count of bases not matched to a gene: 0. This CDR3 is built from 15 residues. CDR3 residues: CASSLTSGSSYEQYF. The CDR3 DNA is TGTGCCAGCAGCTTAACTAGCGGGAGCTCCTACGAGCAGTACTTC.

V gene TRBV7-2 combines with J gene TRBJ2-1; tentative D call: TRBD1 (5 bases). Trimming took off 6 bases at V and 5 bases at J, with 11 bases between the two ends. CDR1 and CDR2 (germline): SGHTA, FQGNSA. The CDR3 sequence is 13 residues long. The CDR3 is CASSIQGNNEQFF. CDR3 sequence (DNA): TGTGCCAGCAGTATTCAGGGTAACAATGAGCAGTTCTTC.

The chain combines TRBV10-1 with TRBJ2-1, with D unclear. The length of the CDR3 is 13 residues. Trimming removed 5 bases from V and 5 bases from J, with 10 bases in between. CDR1 and CDR2 (germline): WNHNN, SYGVQD (reference sequence). CDR3 sequence: CASSPDINNEQFF. DNA for the CDR3: TGCGCCAGCAGTCCCGACATAAACAATGAGCAGTTCTTC.

The V gene is TRBV5-1, the J gene TRBJ2-4; 13 bases agree with TRBD2. Germline lookup yields CDR1 SGHRS and CDR2 YFSETQ. J was trimmed by 7 bases and V by 3 bases; bases with no gene match: 19. The CDR3 runs to 20 residues. CDR3 region: CASSSSGTSGADRGANIQYF. The CDR3, as DNA: TGCGCCAGCAGCTCCTCTGGGACTAGCGGGGCCGATCGGGGGGCCAACATTCAGTACTTC.